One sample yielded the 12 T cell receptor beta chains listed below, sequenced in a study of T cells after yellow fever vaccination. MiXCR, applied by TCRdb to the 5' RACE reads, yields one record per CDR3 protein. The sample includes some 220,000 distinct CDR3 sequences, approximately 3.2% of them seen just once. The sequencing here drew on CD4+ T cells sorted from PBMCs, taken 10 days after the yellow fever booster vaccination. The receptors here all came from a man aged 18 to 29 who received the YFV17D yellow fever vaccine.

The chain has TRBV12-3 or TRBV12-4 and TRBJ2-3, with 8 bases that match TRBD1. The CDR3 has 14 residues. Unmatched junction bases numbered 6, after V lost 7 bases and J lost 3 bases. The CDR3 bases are TGTGCCAGCACTCCGGACAGGGCAACAGATACGCAGTATTTT. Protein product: CASTPDRATDTQYF.

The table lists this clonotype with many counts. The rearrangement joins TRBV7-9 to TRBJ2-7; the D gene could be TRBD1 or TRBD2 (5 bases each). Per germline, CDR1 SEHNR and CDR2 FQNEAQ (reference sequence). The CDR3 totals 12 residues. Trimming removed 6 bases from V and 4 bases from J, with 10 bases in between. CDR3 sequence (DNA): TGTGCCAGCAGTCGAGAGGGGTACGAGCAGTACGTC. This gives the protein CASSREGYEQYV.

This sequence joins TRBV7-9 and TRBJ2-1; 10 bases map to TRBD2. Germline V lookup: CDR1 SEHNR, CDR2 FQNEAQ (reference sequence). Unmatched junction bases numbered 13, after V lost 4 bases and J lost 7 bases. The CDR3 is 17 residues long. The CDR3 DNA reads TGTGCCAGCAGCTCTAGCGGGGGCCGCACGCTGGTTAATGAGCAGTTCTTC. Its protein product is CASSSSGGRTLVNEQFF.

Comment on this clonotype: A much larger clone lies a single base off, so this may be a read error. The CDR3 reads CASSSNLAAANSPLPF. The CDR3 bases are TGCGCCAGCAGCTCAAACTTGGCGGCCGCCAATTCACCCCTCCCCTTT. This chain links TRBV5-1 with TRBJ1-6; D is ambiguous. CDR1 and CDR2 (germline): SGHRS, YFSETQ. The CDR3 spans 16 residues.

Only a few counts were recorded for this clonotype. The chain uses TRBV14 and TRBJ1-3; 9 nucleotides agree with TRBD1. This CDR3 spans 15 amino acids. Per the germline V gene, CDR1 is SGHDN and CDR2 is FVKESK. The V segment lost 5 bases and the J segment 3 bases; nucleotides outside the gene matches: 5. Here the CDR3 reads CASSKQGAYGNTIYF. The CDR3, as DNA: TGTGCCAGCAGCAAACAGGGGGCCTATGGAAACACCATATATTTT.

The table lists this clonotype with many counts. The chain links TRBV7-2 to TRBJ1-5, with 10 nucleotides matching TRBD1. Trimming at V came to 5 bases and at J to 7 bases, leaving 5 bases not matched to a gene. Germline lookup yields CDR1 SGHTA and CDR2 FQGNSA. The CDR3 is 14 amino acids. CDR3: CASSPTGGRQPQHF. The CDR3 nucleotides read TGTGCCAGCAGCCCGACAGGGGGCCGGCAGCCCCAGCATTTT.

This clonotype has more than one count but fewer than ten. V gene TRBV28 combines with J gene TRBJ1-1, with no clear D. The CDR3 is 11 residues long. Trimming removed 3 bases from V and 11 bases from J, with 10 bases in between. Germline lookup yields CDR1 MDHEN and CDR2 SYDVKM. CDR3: CASSFRGGAFF. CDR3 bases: TGTGCCAGCAGTTTTCGAGGTGGGGCTTTCTTT.

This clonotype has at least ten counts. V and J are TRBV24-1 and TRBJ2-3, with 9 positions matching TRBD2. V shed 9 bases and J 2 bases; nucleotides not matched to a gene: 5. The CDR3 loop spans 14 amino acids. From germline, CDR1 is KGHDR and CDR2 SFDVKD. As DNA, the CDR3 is TGTGCCACCTCAAGACTAGCGGACACAGATACGCAGTATTTT. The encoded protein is CATSRLADTDTQYF.

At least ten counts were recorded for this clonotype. The CDR3 loop reads CASSPASDYGYTF. The CDR3 DNA reads as TGTGCCAGCAGCCCCGCTTCGGACTATGGCTACACCTTC. The chain carries TRBV11-2 and TRBJ1-2; D is undetermined. Germline V gene lookup returns CDR1 SGHAT and CDR2 FQNNGV. V was pared by 5 bases and J by 3 bases, with 10 bases between. This CDR3 region has 13 residues.

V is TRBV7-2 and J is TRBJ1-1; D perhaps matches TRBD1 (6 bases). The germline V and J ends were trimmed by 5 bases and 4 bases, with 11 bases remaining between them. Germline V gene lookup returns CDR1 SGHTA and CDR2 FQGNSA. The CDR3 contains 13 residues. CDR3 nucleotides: TGTGCCAGCAGCCTTAACAGGGTCACTGAAGCTTTCTTT. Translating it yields CASSLNRVTEAFF.

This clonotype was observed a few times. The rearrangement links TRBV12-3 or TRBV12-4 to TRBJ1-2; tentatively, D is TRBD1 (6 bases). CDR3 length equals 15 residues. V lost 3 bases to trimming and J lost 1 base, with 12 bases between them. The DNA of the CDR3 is TGTGCCAGCAGTTTTTACGGACAGCTTAACTATGGCTACACCTTC. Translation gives CASSFYGQLNYGYTF.

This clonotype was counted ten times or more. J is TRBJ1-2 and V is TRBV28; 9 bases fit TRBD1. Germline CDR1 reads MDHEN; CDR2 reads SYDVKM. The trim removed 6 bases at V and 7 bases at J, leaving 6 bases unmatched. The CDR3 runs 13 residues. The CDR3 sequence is CASSSGTGFGYTF. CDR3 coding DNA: TGTGCCAGCAGCTCCGGGACAGGGTTTGGCTACACCTTC.